This TCR beta chain was identified during a study of blood T cell repertoires in COVID-19 (dated by TCRdb to the early 2020s). Background on the whole study: Samples covering the acute and convalescent phases of COVID-19 were provided by collaborators in the United States, Italy and Spain. Subjects who had been exposed to COVID-19, were actively infected with it, or had recovered from it provided the deeply sampled blood TCRbeta repertoires that made up the dataset. A freely available public database, intended as a resource for researchers studying the immune response to SARS-CoV-2, is where the repertoires were released. Samples came from the ongoing ImmuneRACE study (first 160 participants) plus 1,254 subjects from 6 global collaborators. Where HLA class I and class II types were available, the types were taken from metadata supplied by the sample provider, not from assay-based typing. Nearly every sample came with metadata listing a de-identified subject ID, COVID-19 status, age in years and sex. The prospective study material was composed of cDNA or gDNA derived from T cells, B-cell-depleted T cells, or PBMCs.

TCRbeta CDR3 regions were amplified from genomic DNA using the immunoSEQ Assay, a bias-controlled multiplex PCR. The authors' pipeline ran thus. Within the assay, amplification of reference gene primers was used to estimate how many nucleated cells each sample contained. To quantify the absolute abundance of each unique TCRbeta CDR3 rearrangement, sequence reads were collapsed and filtered. Productive Simpson clonality was computed per sample as the square root of Simpson's diversity index over productive rearrangements. TCRdb's version of the immuneACCESS table is confined to in-frame rearrangements and falls short of the full clone set. An unresolved V gene accounts for under half of the shortfall where checked; the remainder is of unknown origin. V, J and clone size reflect that table, while D and trimming were determined from the DNA. The sample yields 250,000 to 350,000 clones; approximately 90% were counted once. The ten top clones hold approximately 7.2% of the sample.

CDR1 and CDR2, per the germline V gene (reference sequence), are LNHDA and SQIVND. From its cysteine to its phenylalanine, the CDR3 spans 18 amino acids. The sequence is cut down to CDR3 DNA, 54 bases in frame from base 1. Trimming takes 4 bases off V and 4 bases off J; junction bases not matched to a gene: 15. With respect to this clone: The antigen it recognizes is unknown. The record has no base qualities; no much larger clone is one base away.

Findings and caveats that apply to the study as a whole: The quantity of clinical and demographic metadata differed by source and by participant and was supplied without curation.

Samples from volunteer blood donors who had recovered from COVID-19 were contributed by a second Seattle source. Whole blood was collected in K2EDTA tubes by collaborating institutions according to the institutions' own protocols. For TCRbeta analysis, collaborator samples were shipped as frozen whole blood, as isolated PBMCs, or as DNA extracted from either sample type. Specimen: peripheral blood. The receptor was derived from a woman in her thirties who had recovered from COVID-19. The receptor chain draws on TRBV19 and TRBJ2-5; 10 central bases correspond to TRBD2. The CDR3 is CASSTPQGAGGPGETQYF. The DNA sequence follows: TGTGCCAGTAGTACCCCCCAAGGAGCGGGGGGGCCGGGAGAGACCCAGTACTTC.